This T cell receptor beta chain was identified during a study of cytomegalovirus exposure and HLA in healthy donors. About the study: As an earlier analysis found, about 190 million T cells yielded approximately 100 million unique TCR beta sequences.

13 Jbeta primers and 60 Vbeta primers were used for the PCR. Profiled with immunoSEQ multiplex PCR; TCRdb holds only in-frame clones, not every one. The sample has 110,000 or so clones, under 80% seen once. Germline V gene lookup returns CDR1 SGHRS and CDR2 YFSETQ. The CDR3 is 15 residues long. Unmatched junction bases numbered 9, after V lost 4 bases and J lost 9 bases. Sequencing used PBMCs. The genes are TRBV5-1 and TRBJ1-6, with 8 nucleotides matching TRBD1. This clonotype originated in a woman aged 40 to 50 in good health and CMV-seropositive. The DNA for the CDR3 is TGCGCCAGCAGCCCTCTGACAGGGGATGGTTCACCCCTCCACTTT. Protein product: CASSPLTGDGSPLHF.